The 22 T cell receptor beta chains given below trace back to one sample, sequenced in a study of T cell changes during pregnancy in multiple sclerosis. Method: immunoSEQ multiplex PCR; TCRdb's copy keeps in-frame clones and lacks some. The table lists fewer than 55,000 clones, about 90% of them singletons. Sequences were derived from peripheral blood, sampled in the first trimester of pregnancy. Every receptor here comes from a female donor with multiple sclerosis, enrolled in a pregnancy study.

This clone was detected a few times. This chain links TRBV5-1 with TRBJ1-2; TRBD1 matches at 8 bases. The V gene's germline CDR1 is SGHRS and CDR2 YFSETQ. The CDR3 totals 16 residues. V lost 0 bases and J lost 4; bases outside the gene matches: 8. The DNA for the CDR3 is TGCGCCAGCAGCTTGGCACCGGCGGACAGGGCCTATGGCTACACCTTC. This gives the protein CASSLAPADRAYGYTF.

The rearrangement uses TRBV30 and TRBJ2-7, with 9 bases lining up with TRBD1. J was trimmed by 1 base and V by 0 bases; bases with no gene match: 7. The CDR3 is made up of 16 amino acids. Germline loops: CDR1 GTSNPN, CDR2 SVGIG (reference sequence). The CDR3 protein is CAWSVPETGGSYEQYF. The CDR3 DNA reads TGTGCCTGGAGTGTCCCCGAGACAGGGGGATCCTACGAGCAGTACTTC.

This sequence joins TRBV21-1 and TRBJ2-1; the table's TRBD2 call for D was not verified on the DNA. TRBV21-1 represents a pseudogene. The CDR3 is 15 amino acids. CDR3 DNA: TGTGCCAGCAGCAAACTTCGTGAGGCCTACAATGAGCAGTTCTTC. Its protein is CASSKLREAYNEQFF.

J is TRBJ2-3 and V is TRBV11-1; weak D call: TRBD2 (5 bases). From germline, CDR1 is SGHAT and CDR2 FQDESV (reference sequence). This CDR3 spans 12 amino acids. Between the trimmed V and J ends, which lost 5 bases and 6 bases, there was a span of 9 bases. The CDR3 coding sequence is TGTGCCAGCAGCCCCCGCGGGGATACGCAGTATTTT. Its protein is CASSPRGDTQYF.

This chain links TRBV4-1 with TRBJ2-7, with D maybe TRBD2 (5 bases). Germline CDR1 reads MGHRA; CDR2 reads YSYEKL. There are 13 residues in the CDR3. The V end was cut by 5 bases, the J end by 5 bases, with 13 bases between. In DNA, the CDR3 is TGCGCCAGCAGCTCATCAACTAGAAACGAGCAGTACTTC. This translates into CASSSSTRNEQYF.

This rearrangement joins TRBV19 to TRBJ1-5; D not resolved. The germline CDR1 and CDR2 sequences are LNHDA and SQIVND (reference sequence). CDR3 length equals 17 residues. V lost 2 bases and J lost 0, with 14 bases in between. The CDR3 DNA is TGTGCCAGTAGTATACTTTACAGTATTCATAGCAATCAGCCCCAGCATTTT. Its translation: CASSILYSIHSNQPQHF.

This clone was found once. The V call is TRBV2, the J call TRBJ2-5, with D perhaps TRBD1 (6 bases). The CDR3 length is 14 residues. V dropped 6 bases and J dropped 3 bases, with 14 bases sitting between them. The germline V gene encodes CDR1 SNHLY and CDR2 FYNNEI. CDR3: CASSGTSQEETQYF. Here the CDR3 DNA reads TGTGCCAGCAGCGGGACATCCCAAGAAGAGACCCAGTACTTC.

V is TRBV18 and J is TRBJ2-5; unclear D gene. The V gene lost 10 bases and the J gene lost 1 base, with 16 bases spanning the gap. The CDR3 is 14 residues long. Germline values: CDR1 KGHSH, CDR2 LQKENI. The chain's CDR3 is CATRSGVFQETQYF. The DNA of the CDR3 is TGTGCCACCCGATCTGGAGTCTTCCAAGAGACCCAGTACTTC.

This clone was counted a single time. The chain couples TRBV5-1 to TRBJ1-1; D gene ambiguous. Trimming pared 2 bases from V and 1 base from J, leaving 9 bases between. This CDR3 spans 14 amino acids. In germline, CDR1 is SGHRS, CDR2 YFSETQ. CDR3 DNA: TGCGCCAGCAGCTTTGCAGCAGGGAACACTGAAGCTTTCTTT. This encodes CASSFAAGNTEAFF.

The chain carries TRBV20-1 and TRBJ1-2; no firm D call. The CDR3 is made up of 8 amino acids. CDR1 DFQATT and CDR2 SNEGSKA come from the germline V gene (reference sequence). Trimming took 3 bases from V and 10 from J, leaving 3 bases between them. The CDR3 region has the DNA TGCAGTGCTAGCATCTACACCTTC. Translation gives CSASIYTF.

V usage is TRBV7-9 and J usage is TRBJ1-2; D unresolved. The CDR3 is 13 residues long. Trimming pared 6 bases from V and 5 bases from J, leaving 13 bases between. Germline V gene sequence: CDR1 SEHNR, CDR2 FQNEAQ (reference sequence). The CDR3 DNA reads TGTGCCAGCAGTTTCGAGAGGCGTTATGGCTACACCTTC. Amino acid sequence: CASSFERRYGYTF.

This clone was picked up one time. This chain connects TRBV5-5 to TRBJ1-4; D gene unclear. V lost 6 bases and J lost 6, with 15 bases in between. The CDR3 contains 14 residues. The V gene's germline CDR1 is SGHKS and CDR2 YYEKEE (reference sequence). Here the CDR3 reads CASTLGREYEKLFF. The CDR3 DNA follows: TGTGCCAGCACCCTCGGTCGGGAGTATGAAAAACTGTTTTTT. The variable domain in full, completed from reference TRBV5-5 and TRBJ1-4, reads DAGVTQSPTHLIKTRGQQVTLRCSPISGHKSVSWYQQVLGQGPQFIFQYYEKEERGRGNFPDRFSARQFPNYSSELNVNALLLGDSALYLCASTLGREYEKLFFGSGTQLSVL.

The rearrangement joins TRBV7-9 to TRBJ1-1; D perhaps matches TRBD1 (5 bases). This CDR3 has 13 amino acids. CDR1 is SEHNR, CDR2 FQNEAQ, per germline (reference sequence). Trimming took off 5 bases at V and 2 bases at J, with 9 bases between the two ends. The CDR3 sequence is CASSVTANTEAFF. CDR3 DNA: TGTGCCAGCAGCGTGACAGCTAACACTGAAGCTTTCTTT.

The chain employs TRBV10-3 and TRBJ1-1, with 9 bases that match TRBD1. The length of the CDR3 is 16 residues. CDR1 is ENHRY, CDR2 SYGVKD, per germline. Trimming at V came to 2 bases and at J to 4 bases, leaving 8 bases not matched to a gene. CDR3: CAISEGTGRGSTEAFF. CDR3 nucleotides: TGTGCCATCAGTGAGGGGACAGGGAGGGGGAGCACTGAAGCTTTCTTT.

The rearrangement links TRBV5-1 to TRBJ2-1, with 8 bases matching TRBD2. Germline assignment: CDR1 SGHRS and CDR2 YFSETQ. V trimming: 0 bases; J trimming: 7 bases; junction bases outside the gene matches: 3. The CDR3 is 14 residues long. The CDR3 bases are TGCGCCAGCAGCTTGGCCGGCGGGGGGAATGAGCAGTTCTTC. This codes for CASSLAGGGNEQFF.

The V gene is TRBV7-9, the J gene TRBJ2-3, with TRBD2 as a possible D gene (6 bases). The CDR3 totals 17 residues. CDR1 and CDR2 from the germline V gene are SEHNR and FQNEAQ (reference sequence). The ends were cut back, 3 bases at V and 0 bases at J, with 16 bases in the middle. DNA of the CDR3: TGTGCCAGCAGCTTTCCGACCGGGAGCACTAGCACAGATACGCAGTATTTT. Protein sequence: CASSFPTGSTSTDTQYF.

The rearrangement uses TRBV4-1 and TRBJ2-6, with a tentative D call TRBD1 (5 bases). The germline V gene has CDR1 MGHRA and CDR2 YSYEKL. The CDR3 spans 18 residues. With 1 base removed from V and 0 bases from J, the gap between germline ends came to 13 bases. As DNA, the CDR3 is TGCGCCAGCAGCCAAGGAGCTACAGGTTACTCTGGGGCCAACGTCCTGACTTTC. This gives the protein CASSQGATGYSGANVLTF.

V is TRBV11-3 and J is TRBJ1-2; TRBD1 matches at 7 bases. Germline CDR1 and CDR2: SGHNT and YENEEA. Trimming took 5 bases from V and 4 from J; bases not matched to a gene: 1. The CDR3 has 12 residues. CDR3 sequence: CASSQGGYGYTF. Written as DNA, the CDR3 is TGTGCCAGCAGCCAGGGGGGCTATGGCTACACCTTC.

V usage is TRBV11-3 and J usage is TRBJ1-1, with TRBD1 as a possible D gene (5 bases). Germline assignment: CDR1 SGHNT and CDR2 YENEEA. V gave up 5 bases and J gave up 1 base, with 14 bases separating them. This CDR3 has 15 amino acids. CDR3 sequence reads: CASSETRQPNTEAFF. The CDR3, as DNA: TGTGCCAGCAGCGAGACGCGACAGCCGAACACTGAAGCTTTCTTT.

The chain employs TRBV5-1 and TRBJ1-1; TRBD1 aligns across 8 bases. Losses at the gene ends were 0 bases for V and 3 bases for J; bases not matched to a gene: 10. In germline, CDR1 is SGHRS, CDR2 YFSETQ. This CDR3 contains 17 residues. In DNA, the CDR3 is TGCGCCAGCAGCTTGGCCCGCAGGGGGCGTTCTGACACTGAAGCTTTCTTT. It codes for CASSLARRGRSDTEAFF. Using reference TRBV5-1 and TRBJ1-1 for the parts outside the CDR3, the full variable domain is KAGVTQTPRYLIKTRGQQVTLSCSPISGHRSVSWYQQTPGQGLQFLFEYFSETQRNKGNFPGRFSGRQFSNSRSEMNVSTLELGDSALYLCASSLARRGRSDTEAFFGQGTRLTVV.

The chain joins TRBV7-2 to TRBJ1-3, with D unclear. In germline, CDR1 is SGHTA, CDR2 FQGNSA. The CDR3 consists of 14 residues. V was trimmed by 1 base and J by 5 bases, leaving 9 bases between them. CDR3 sequence (DNA): TGTGCCAGCAGCTTAGTCTCCAGTCGAAACACCATATATTTT. Translating it yields CASSLVSSRNTIYF.

V usage is TRBV7-3 and J usage is TRBJ2-3, with D maybe TRBD2 (5 bases). Between the trimmed V and J ends, which lost 4 bases and 0 bases, there was a span of 17 bases. The CDR3 runs to 17 residues. Per the germline V gene, CDR1 is SGHTA and CDR2 is FQGTGA. CDR3 in DNA: TGTGCCAGCAGCTCCAAGCGGAGTGAGCATAGCACAGATACGCAGTATTTT. Protein sequence: CASSSKRSEHSTDTQYF.